These T cell receptor beta chains were read from a single sample in a study of graft-versus-host responses after intestinal transplantation. Assay used: immunoSEQ multiplex PCR; TCRdb lists only in-frame clones, some missing. Among almost 55,000 clones listed, about 89% were seen once. Sequences were derived from PBMCs, sampled about 93 weeks after intestinal transplant. The receptors come from a human patient who received an intestinal transplant, so some T cells may come from the graft donor. Both conserved end residues are trimmed from each CDR3.

TRBV19 ASSIAWGGGTDTQY
TRBV5-4 ASSSGGSSYNEQF
TRBV4-2 ASSLQRLQETQY
TRBV5-4 ASSTYYDPQETQY
TRBV7-6 ASSLGSYEQY
TRBV19 ASSPRLGNTIY
TRBV7-6 ASSPAGGRPETQY
TRBV6-6 ASRRTPNGGYGYT
TRBV9 ASSLDGGSDEQY
TRBV19 ASSIGLYGSTDTQY
TRBV27 ASKSRGPTTLPNEKLF
TRBV4-1 ASSQVLGAGSSYNEQF
TRBV10-2 ASSWTIEPGWETQY
TRBV5-4 ASSLVSDTQY
TRBV27 ATALTGGPNTEAF
TRBV7-9 ASSSAGLAGDTGELF
TRBV11-2 ASSLSEQY
TRBV6-1 ASSQSSYEQY
TRBV19 ASSPLDRATEAF
TRBV9 ASSGGNEGTQY
TRBV9 ASSVEDSAVANTGELF
TRBV2 ASSSQGYEQY
TRBV6-6 ASSPTGGDQPQH
TRBV27 ASSSPRGANTEAF
TRBV19 ASSIRGNTDTQY
TRBV18 ASSPNRDTEAF
TRBV6-5 ASSYSGFSGNTIY
TRBV29-1 SVGGGADYGYT
TRBV5-1 ASSFSPTGTGGGYT
TRBV4-1 ASSQNRGSETQY
TRBV5-4 ASSPEVGGGRYNEQF
TRBV7-2 ASSHPWGTEAF
TRBV5-3 ASSKTSGVQETQY
TRBV7-8 ASSKQDRKYGYT
TRBV25-1 ASSELFNYGYT
TRBV27 ASSWGGAREQY